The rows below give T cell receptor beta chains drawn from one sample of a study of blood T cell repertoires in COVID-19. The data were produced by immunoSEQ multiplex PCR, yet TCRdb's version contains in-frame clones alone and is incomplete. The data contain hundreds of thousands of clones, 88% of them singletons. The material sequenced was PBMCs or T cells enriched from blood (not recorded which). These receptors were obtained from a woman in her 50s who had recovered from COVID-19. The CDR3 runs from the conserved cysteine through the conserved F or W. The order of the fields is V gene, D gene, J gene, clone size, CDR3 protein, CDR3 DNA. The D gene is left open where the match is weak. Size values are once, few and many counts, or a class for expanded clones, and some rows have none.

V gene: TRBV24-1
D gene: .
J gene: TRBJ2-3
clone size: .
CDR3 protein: CATSGGSRGAPDTQYF
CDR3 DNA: TGTGCCACCAGTGGTGGTTCTAGGGGTGCACCAGATACGCAGTATTTT

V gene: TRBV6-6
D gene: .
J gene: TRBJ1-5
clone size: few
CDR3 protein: CASSPTRGEVQPQHF
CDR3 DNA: TGTGCCAGCAGTCCCACGCGCGGAGAGGTGCAGCCCCAGCATTTT

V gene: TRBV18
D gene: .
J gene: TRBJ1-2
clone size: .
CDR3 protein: CASSPSTTTNYGYTF
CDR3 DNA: TGTGCCAGCTCACCATCGACAACCACAAACTATGGCTACACCTTC

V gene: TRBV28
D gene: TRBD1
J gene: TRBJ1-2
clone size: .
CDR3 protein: CASSLGKTGGRYGYTF
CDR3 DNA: TGTGCCAGCAGTTTAGGGAAGACAGGGGGCCGGTATGGCTACACCTTC

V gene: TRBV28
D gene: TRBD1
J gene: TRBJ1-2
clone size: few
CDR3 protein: CASSSTGGRDYGYTF
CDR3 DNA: TGTGCCAGCAGTTCGACAGGGGGTCGAGACTATGGCTACACCTTC

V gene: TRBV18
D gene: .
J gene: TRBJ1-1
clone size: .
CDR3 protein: CASSPPGQIGAFF
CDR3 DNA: TGTGCCAGCTCACCACCGGGGCAAATAGGAGCTTTCTTT

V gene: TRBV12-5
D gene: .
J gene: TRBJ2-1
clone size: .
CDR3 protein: CASGSGEGFNEQFF
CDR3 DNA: TGTGCTAGTGGTTCCGGGGAAGGTTTCAATGAGCAGTTCTTC

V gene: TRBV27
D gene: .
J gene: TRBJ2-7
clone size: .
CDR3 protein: CASRTGSSYEQYF
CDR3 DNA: TGTGCCAGCAGAACAGGTTCCTCCTACGAGCAGTACTTC

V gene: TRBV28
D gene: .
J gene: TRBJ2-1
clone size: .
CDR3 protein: CASSLIGQGHSLNNEQFF
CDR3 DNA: TGTGCCAGCAGTTTAATAGGGCAGGGCCATTCATTGAACAATGAGCAGTTCTTC

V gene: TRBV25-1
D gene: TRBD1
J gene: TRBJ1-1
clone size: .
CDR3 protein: CASSESQGTGAFF
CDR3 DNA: TGTGCCAGCAGTGAATCACAGGGGACTGGGGCTTTCTTT

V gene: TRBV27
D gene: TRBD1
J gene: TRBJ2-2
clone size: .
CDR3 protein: CASSAGTGQAGTGELFF
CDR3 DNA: TGTGCCAGCAGCGCCGGGACAGGGCAGGCGGGCACCGGGGAGCTGTTTTTT

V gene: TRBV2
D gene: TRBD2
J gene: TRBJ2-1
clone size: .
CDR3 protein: CASRMGLARLYEQFF
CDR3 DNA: TGTGCCAGCAGAATGGGACTAGCGAGGCTCTATGAGCAGTTCTTC

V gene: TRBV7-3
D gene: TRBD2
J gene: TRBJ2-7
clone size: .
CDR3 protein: CASSLRLAGSGEQYF
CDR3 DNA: TGTGCCAGCAGTCTACGACTAGCGGGATCGGGTGAGCAGTACTTC

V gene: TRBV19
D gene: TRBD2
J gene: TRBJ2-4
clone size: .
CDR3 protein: CASSTTSGSVKNIQYF
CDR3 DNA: TGTGCCAGTAGTACGACTAGCGGGAGTGTCAAAAACATTCAGTACTTC

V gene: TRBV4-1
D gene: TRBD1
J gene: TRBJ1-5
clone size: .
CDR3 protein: CASSRDRGGNQPQHF
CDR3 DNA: TGCGCCAGCAGCCGGGACAGGGGCGGCAATCAGCCCCAGCATTTT

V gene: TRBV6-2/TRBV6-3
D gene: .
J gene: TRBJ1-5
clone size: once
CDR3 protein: CASRYQGQDSNQPQHF
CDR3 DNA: TGTGCCAGCAGATACCAGGGACAAGATAGCAATCAGCCCCAGCATTTT

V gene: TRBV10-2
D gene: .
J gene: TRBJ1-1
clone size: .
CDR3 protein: CASSEGSLGGPEAFF
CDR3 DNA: TGCGCCAGCAGTGAGGGGAGTCTGGGTGGCCCTGAAGCTTTCTTT

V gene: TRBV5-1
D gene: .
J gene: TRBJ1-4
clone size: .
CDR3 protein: CASSLGRPHANEKLFF
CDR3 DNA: TGCGCCAGCAGCTTGGGCAGGCCCCATGCGAATGAAAAACTGTTTTTT